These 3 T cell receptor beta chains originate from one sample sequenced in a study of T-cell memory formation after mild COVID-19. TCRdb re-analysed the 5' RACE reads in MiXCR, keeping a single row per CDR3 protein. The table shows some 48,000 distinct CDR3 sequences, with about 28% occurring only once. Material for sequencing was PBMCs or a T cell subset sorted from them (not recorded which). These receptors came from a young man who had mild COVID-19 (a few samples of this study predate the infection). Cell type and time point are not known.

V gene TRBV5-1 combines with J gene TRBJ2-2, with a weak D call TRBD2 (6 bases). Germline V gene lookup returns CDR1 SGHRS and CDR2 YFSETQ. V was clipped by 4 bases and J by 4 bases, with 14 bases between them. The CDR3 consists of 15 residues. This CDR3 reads CASSERAPSTGELFF. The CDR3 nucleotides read TGCGCCAGCAGCGAGCGGGCCCCTAGCACCGGGGAGCTGTTTTTT.

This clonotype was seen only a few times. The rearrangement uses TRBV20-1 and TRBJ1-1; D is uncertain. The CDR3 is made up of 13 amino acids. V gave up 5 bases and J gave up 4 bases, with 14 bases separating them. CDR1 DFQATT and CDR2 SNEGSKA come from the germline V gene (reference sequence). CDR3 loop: CSAYVGRGTEAFF. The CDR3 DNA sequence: TGCAGTGCTTACGTCGGGCGGGGCACTGAAGCTTTCTTT.

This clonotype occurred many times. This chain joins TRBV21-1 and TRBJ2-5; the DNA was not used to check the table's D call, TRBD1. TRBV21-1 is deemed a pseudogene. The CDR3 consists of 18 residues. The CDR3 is CASSKESPYRHYQETQYF. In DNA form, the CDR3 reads TGTGCCAGCAGCAAAGAGTCCCCCTACCGACACTACCAAGAGACCCAGTACTTC.